The next 15 T cell receptor beta chains were all read from a single sample in a study of T cell repertoires in ileal Crohn's disease. As for time point: neoterminal ileum biopsy at postoperative endoscopy, about 6 months after surgery. Assay used: immunoSEQ multiplex PCR; TCRdb lists only in-frame clones, some missing. Of roughly 5,700 clones listed, 75% to 80% are singletons. The sequencing input was ileal tissue. The receptors come from an adult with Crohn's disease.

The chain carries TRBV28 and TRBJ2-7; D might be TRBD2 (6 bases). CDR1 is MDHEN and CDR2 is SYDVKM in the germline V gene. The V end was cut by 3 bases, the J end by 2 bases, with 14 bases between. CDR3 length: 15 residues. CDR3 coding DNA: TGTGCCAGCAGTTTCCGGCGGGGCATAACCTACGAGCAGTACTTC. Protein sequence: CASSFRRGITYEQYF.

The V and J genes are TRBV27 and TRBJ2-3; unclear D gene. V lost 2 bases and J lost 4, with 4 bases in between. CDR3 length: 12 residues. Germline CDR1 reads MNHEY; CDR2 reads SMNVEV (reference sequence). In DNA, the CDR3 is TGTGCCAGCAGTTTACCCCCAGATACGCAGTATTTT. Amino acid sequence: CASSLPPDTQYF.

The V gene is TRBV7-9, the J gene TRBJ2-1; tentative D call: TRBD1 (6 bases). Per germline, CDR1 SEHNR and CDR2 FQNEAQ (reference sequence). CDR3 length: 13 residues. V shed 7 bases and J shed 3 bases, with 10 bases lying between them. The CDR3 nucleotides are TGTGCCAGCACCCGACAGGTCTACAATGAGCAGTTCTTC. Translated: CASTRQVYNEQFF.

This sequence joins TRBV14 and TRBJ2-5; the match to TRBD2 covers 12 bases. From germline, CDR1 is SGHDN and CDR2 FVKESK. The CDR3 is 16 residues long. The trim removed 3 bases at V and 4 bases at J, leaving 6 bases unmatched. The CDR3 loop reads CASSQVTSGGAETQYF. CDR3 DNA sequence: TGTGCCAGCAGCCAGGTGACTAGCGGGGGAGCAGAGACCCAGTACTTC.

CDR3 residues: CASSETGGPGYF. For the CDR3, the DNA is TGTGCCAGCAGTGAGACAGGGGGCCCCGGGTACTTC. The chain is built from TRBV2 and TRBJ2-4, with 10 positions matching TRBD1. The germline CDR1 and CDR2 sequences are SNHLY and FYNNEI. This CDR3 has 12 amino acids. V was pared by 3 bases and J by 15 bases, with 5 bases of the junction left unmatched.

The V call is TRBV7-2, the J call TRBJ1-3; D possibly corresponds to TRBD1 (5 bases). Deletions cut 1 base from V and 2 bases from J, with 9 bases between. CDR1 and CDR2 from the germline V gene are SGHTA and FQGNSA. CDR3 length: 15 amino acids. In nucleotides, the CDR3 is TGTGCCAGCAGCTTAGATCCAGGGCCTGGAAACACCATATATTTT. Translated, it gives CASSLDPGPGNTIYF.

This clone was counted only a few times. The rearrangement uses TRBV7-9 and TRBJ1-1; 10 positions agree with TRBD1. The CDR3 totals 14 residues. After removal of 4 bases from V and 5 bases from J, the junction contained 4 bases not matched to a gene. Germline assignment: CDR1 SEHNR and CDR2 FQNEAQ (reference sequence). CDR3 amino acids: CASSSGQGRTEAFF. In DNA, the CDR3 is TGTGCCAGCAGCTCGGGACAGGGGAGGACTGAAGCTTTCTTT.

The chain combines TRBV25-1 with TRBJ1-2; the D gene is possibly TRBD1 (5 bases). The CDR3 has 15 residues. Per the germline V gene, CDR1 is MGHDK and CDR2 is SYGVNS. Trimming removed 2 bases from V and 8 bases from J, with 18 bases in between. The CDR3 DNA is TGTGCCAGCAGTGAAGCTTGGGGGTCCCTCGGGGGCTACACCTTC. Its protein product is CASSEAWGSLGGYTF.

The chain carries TRBV29-1 and TRBJ2-5; 8 bases align to TRBD2. V lost 4 bases, J lost 4 bases, and 5 bases stayed unmatched. Germline values: CDR1 SQVTM, CDR2 ANQGSEA. The CDR3 has 13 residues. The CDR3 nucleotides read TGCAGCGTTGCGGGAGCGGGGGCAGAGACCCAGTACTTC. It yields the protein CSVAGAGAETQYF.

The V call is TRBV7-9, the J call TRBJ1-2, with 7 bases fitting TRBD1. Germline V gene sequence: CDR1 SEHNR, CDR2 FQNEAQ (reference sequence). Trimming at V came to 5 bases and at J to 8 bases, leaving 14 bases not matched to a gene. This CDR3 comprises 15 residues. The CDR3 coding sequence is TGTGCCAGCAGCATTCCGGGACAGAGTGATGGCGGCTACACCTTC. Translating gives CASSIPGQSDGGYTF.

The chain employs TRBV25-1 and TRBJ2-3; maybe TRBD2 (7 bases). CDR1 and CDR2 from the germline V gene are MGHDK and SYGVNS. The V and J ends lost 5 bases and 6 bases respectively, with 15 bases between them. This CDR3 has 14 residues. For the CDR3, the DNA is TGTGCCAGCAGTCGAGGGGGGGGCGGGGATACGCAGTATTTT. This encodes CASSRGGGGDTQYF.

CDR3 nucleotides: TGTGCCAGCAGCGACAGTCCGACCGGGGAGCTGTTTTTT. Its protein product is CASSDSPTGELFF. The chain links TRBV27 to TRBJ2-2; weak D call: TRBD1 (5 bases). The CDR3 runs 13 residues. Germline CDR1 reads MNHEY; CDR2 reads SMNVEV (reference sequence). V lost 6 bases and J 5 bases, leaving 10 bases between the germline ends.

This clone was seen only once. V is TRBV9 and J is TRBJ2-1, with 7 positions matching TRBD1. The V and J ends lost 1 base and 0 bases, in that order; junction bases with no gene match: 1. Germline-derived CDR1 and CDR2 are SGDLS and YYNGEE. CDR3 length equals 15 residues. This CDR3 reads CASSVRDSSYNEQFF. The CDR3 coding sequence is TGTGCCAGCAGCGTAAGGGACAGCTCCTACAATGAGCAGTTCTTC.

The V gene is TRBV5-1, the J gene TRBJ1-6; 8 bases are a match to TRBD1. With V trimmed by 3 bases and J by 5 bases, 1 base remained unmatched. The CDR3 length is 14 residues. Germline CDR1 reads SGHRS; CDR2 reads YFSETQ. CDR3 coding DNA: TGCGCCAGCAGCTGGGACAGGAATAATTCACCCCTCCACTTT. Amino acid sequence: CASSWDRNNSPLHF. Supplemented by reference TRBV5-1 and TRBJ1-6, the full variable domain reads KAGVTQTPRYLIKTRGQQVTLSCSPISGHRSVSWYQQTPGQGLQFLFEYFSETQRNKGNFPGRFSGRQFSNSRSEMNVSTLELGDSALYLCASSWDRNNSPLHFGNGTRLTVT.

In DNA form, the CDR3 reads TGTGCCAGTAGTGTTGGCGGTTCACCCCTCCACTTT. Protein: CASSVGGSPLHF. The rearrangement joins TRBV19 to TRBJ1-6; no definite D call. V lost 5 bases to trimming and J lost 9 bases, with 8 bases between them. The CDR3 totals 12 residues. From germline, CDR1 is LNHDA and CDR2 SQIVND (reference sequence).